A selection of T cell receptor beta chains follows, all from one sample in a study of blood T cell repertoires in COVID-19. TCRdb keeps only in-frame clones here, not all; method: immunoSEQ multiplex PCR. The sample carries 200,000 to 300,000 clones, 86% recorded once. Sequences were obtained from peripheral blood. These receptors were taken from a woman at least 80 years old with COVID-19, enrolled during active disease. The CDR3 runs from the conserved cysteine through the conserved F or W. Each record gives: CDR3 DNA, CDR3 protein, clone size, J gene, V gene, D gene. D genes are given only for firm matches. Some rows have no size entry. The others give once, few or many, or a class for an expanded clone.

TGCAGCGTAGGACAGGGCTCTGGAAACACCATATATTTT | CSVGQGSGNTIYF | - | TRBJ1-3 | TRBV29-1 | TRBD1
TGTGCCAGTAGTATTGGGCAGAACACCGGGGAGCTGTTTTTT | CASSIGQNTGELFF | - | TRBJ2-2 | TRBV19 | -
TGTGCCAGCAGCTATACAGTGGGTGGGAACTATGGCTACACCTTC | CASSYTVGGNYGYTF | - | TRBJ1-2 | TRBV7-2 | -
TGTGCCAGCAGCAAGGGACAGGCGACGGCGGGAAACACCATATATTTT | CASSKGQATAGNTIYF | - | TRBJ1-3 | TRBV5-4 | TRBD1
TGCGCCAGCGGACAGGGGAACACCGGGGAGCTGTTTTTT | CASGQGNTGELFF | - | TRBJ2-2 | TRBV10-1 | TRBD1
TGTGCCACCAGTGATTTTGGAGCGGGGGGTGGTACGCAGTATTTT | CATSDFGAGGGTQYF | - | TRBJ2-3 | TRBV24-1 | TRBD2
TGTGCCAGCAGCGTAAGTAGCGGGGGGACTAGCACAGATACGCAGTATTTT | CASSVSSGGTSTDTQYF | - | TRBJ2-3 | TRBV9 | TRBD2
TGTGCCATCAGGTCGACAGGGGTTGTGGCTGAAGCTTTCTTT | CAIRSTGVVAEAFF | - | TRBJ1-1 | TRBV10-3 | TRBD1
TGTGCCAGCAGCCCCCTCGGCAGGGGTAACACTGAAGCTTTCTTT | CASSPLGRGNTEAFF | once | TRBJ1-1 | TRBV7-9 | -
TGTGCCAGCAGTAGGGGACAGGGCATCTATGGCTACACCTTC | CASSRGQGIYGYTF | - | TRBJ1-2 | TRBV7-2 | TRBD1